Below, one T cell receptor beta chain is given with its context. Its matching antigen is unknown. The CDR3 runs to 12 residues. Germline loops: CDR1 SGHTA, CDR2 FQGNSA. V lost 6 bases and J lost 15, with 18 bases in between. Treatment described: oral pan-JAK inhibitor, 5-10 mg twice daily. Reverse transcribed after extraction, RNA yielded cDNA as the sequencing template. Profiling relied on immunoSEQ multiplex PCR, and the TCRdb table lists in-frame clones only, not all of them. Of 35,000 to 45,000 clones listed, 92% are singletons. This specimen belongs to a study of CD8+ T cells in alopecia areata. The study, taken as a whole, reports: Scalp clonality dropped significantly under tofacitinib, as did expanded CD8+ top-100 clones.

The TCR sequence derives from a human donor with alopecia areata. The chain employs TRBV7-2 and TRBJ2-1, with D unresolved. This sample comprised CD8+ T cells sorted from blood, obtained at week 24, from a patient treated with tofacitinib. CDR3 DNA sequence: TGTGCCAGCAGAAGTCCGGGCCTTAGGCTGTTCTTC. It yields the protein CASRSPGLRLFF.